This T cell receptor (beta chain) derives from a study of beta chain features in type 1 diabetes. Study at large: The study found patients and healthy donors alike in age, gender and cell yields. Study-level points and caveats: The cDNA sequencing approach could over-represent high-TCR-expressing cells. Patients and controls would be equally affected if PCR favored shorter templates. Patients with Type 1 diabetes showed moderately but significantly shorter TCRB CDR3s in all four CD4+ subsets.

Germline CDR1 and CDR2: KGHSH and LQKENI. The CDR3 runs 14 residues. Trimming took 4 bases from V and 4 from J; bases not matched to a gene: 6. Researchers reported sorting CD4+ naive, central memory, regulatory and stem cell-like memory cells via CD45RO/CCR7/CD25/CD127/CD95/CD27. Sequencing targeted expressed TCRB transcripts, as all isolated RNA had been reverse transcribed. Sequenced by immunoSEQ multiplex PCR; TCRdb stores in-frame clones only, minus some. The sample gives 640,000 or so clones, over 13% of which show up once; just under 0.04% is in the top ten. Of note for this clone: Antigen: not known.

Sequenced material: naive CD4+ T cells from blood. The chain recombines TRBV18 with TRBJ1-2; 7 bases fit TRBD1. The clonotype was recovered from a young man with type 1 diabetes. This chain's CDR3 is CASSQTGQLYGYTF. The CDR3 region has the DNA TGTGCCAGCTCACAAACGGGACAGCTCTATGGCTACACCTTC. Looking up the rest from reference TRBV18 and TRBJ1-2 gives the full variable domain: NAGVMQNPRHLVRRRGQEARLRCSPMKGHSHVYWYRQLPEEGLKFMVYLQKENIIDESGMPKERFSAEFPKEGPSILRIQQVVRGDSAAYFCASSQTGQLYGYTFGSGTRLTVV.